Each of the 8 T cell receptor beta chains below was sequenced from the same sample in a study of identical twins. Each CDR3 protein is one row after TCRdb ran MiXCR on the 5' RACE reads. The data hold about 240,000 distinct CDR3 sequences, with over 9.5% observed a single time. Input material: memory T cells sorted from blood. The receptors shown here come from a man aged 45 to 65 in good health.

This clonotype was observed a handful of times. This chain links TRBV11-3 with TRBJ2-1; maybe TRBD2 (6 bases). Trimming removed 4 bases at V and 1 base at J, with 14 bases between. This CDR3 spans 16 amino acids. Per the germline V gene, CDR1 is SGHNT and CDR2 is YENEEA. The CDR3 reads CASSSLAARSYNEQFF. CDR3 in DNA: TGTGCCAGCAGCTCCTTAGCGGCTCGGTCCTACAATGAGCAGTTCTTC.

This clonotype was counted between two and nine times. The chain combines TRBV7-6 with TRBJ2-7; 9 bases are shared with TRBD2. The CDR3 is made up of 15 amino acids. Germline-derived CDR1 and CDR2 are SGHVS and FNYEAQ. The V and J ends lost 4 bases and 4 bases, in that order; junction bases with no gene match: 8. This CDR3 is CASSYVAGEGYEQYF. As DNA, the CDR3 is TGTGCCAGCAGCTACGTAGCGGGAGAAGGGTACGAGCAGTACTTC.

This clonotype showed up many times. The chain joins TRBV27 to TRBJ1-6; D not certain. Germline values: CDR1 MNHEY, CDR2 SMNVEV (reference sequence). This CDR3 has 13 amino acids. The V end was cut by 7 bases, the J end by 1 base, with 5 bases between. The CDR3 coding sequence is TGTGCCAGCACGTTATCCTATAATTCACCCCTCCACTTT. Its protein product is CASTLSYNSPLHF.

Of note for this clonotype: A much larger clone differs from this one at a single base, so this may be a read error. The chain recombines TRBV4-3 with TRBJ2-1; unclear D gene. Trimming cost V 1 base and J 0 bases, with 7 bases left between them. The length of the CDR3 is 15 residues. Germline lookup yields CDR1 LGHNA and CDR2 YSLEER. CDR3 amino acids: CASSQADPSYNEQFF. The CDR3 coding sequence is TGCGCCAGCAGCCAAGCTGACCCCTCCTACAATGAGCAGTTCTTC.

This clonotype was counted ten times or more. This sequence joins TRBV3-1 and TRBJ1-4; 12 bases are shared with TRBD1. V was pared by 5 bases and J by 7 bases, with 8 bases of the junction left unmatched. In germline, CDR1 is LGHDT, CDR2 YNNKEL (reference sequence). The CDR3 has 16 amino acids. CDR3 in DNA: TGTGCCAGCAGCTCCGGGACAGGGGGCTCGATTGAAAAACTGTTTTTT. Its translation: CASSSGTGGSIEKLFF.

In this sample, this clonotype is medium-sized. V usage is TRBV5-1 and J usage is TRBJ2-1; the match to TRBD2 covers 9 bases. Germline V CDR1 and CDR2: SGHRS, YFSETQ. J lost 4 bases, V lost 7 bases, and 9 bases had no gene match. The CDR3 is 15 amino acids. In DNA, the CDR3 is TGCGCCAGCCGCTGGGCGGGGGGGGTTTACAATGAGCAGTTCTTC. Protein: CASRWAGGVYNEQFF. Based on the CDR3 plus reference TRBV5-1 and TRBJ2-1, the full variable domain is KAGVTQTPRYLIKTRGQQVTLSCSPISGHRSVSWYQQTPGQGLQFLFEYFSETQRNKGNFPGRFSGRQFSNSRSEMNVSTLELGDSALYLCASRWAGGVYNEQFFGPGTRLTVL.

Of note for this clonotype: This could be a read error, since a much larger clone is one nucleotide away. This chain uses TRBV18 with TRBJ2-7; D not certain. With 6 bases removed from V and 1 base from J, the gap between germline ends came to 10 bases. Germline V gene lookup returns CDR1 KGHSH and CDR2 LQKENI. The CDR3 has 13 amino acids. In DNA form, the CDR3 reads TGTGCCAGCTCCCCGGCCAGTTCCTACGAGCAGTACTTC. Protein sequence: CASSPASSYEQYF.

This clonotype has just a few counts. V gene TRBV6-2 or TRBV6-3 combines with J gene TRBJ2-7; D is perhaps TRBD1 (6 bases). The germline gives CDR1 MNHEY, CDR2 SVGEGT. The CDR3 consists of 11 residues. The CDR3 region has the DNA TGTGCGATACCCCGGACAGACGAGCAGTACTTC. It translates to CAIPRTDEQYF.